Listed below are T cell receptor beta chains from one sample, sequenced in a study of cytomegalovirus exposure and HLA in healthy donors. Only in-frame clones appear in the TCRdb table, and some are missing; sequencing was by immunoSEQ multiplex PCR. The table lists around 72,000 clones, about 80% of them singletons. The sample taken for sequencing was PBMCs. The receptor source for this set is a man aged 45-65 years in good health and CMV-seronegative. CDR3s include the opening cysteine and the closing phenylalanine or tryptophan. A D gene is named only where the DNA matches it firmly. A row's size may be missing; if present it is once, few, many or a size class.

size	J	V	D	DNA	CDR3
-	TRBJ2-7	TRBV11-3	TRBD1	TGTGCCAGCCCGCCTGACCGGGACAGGCTTTACGAGCAGTACTTC	CASPPDRDRLYEQYF
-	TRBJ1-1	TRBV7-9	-	TGTGCCAGCAGCTTACGGGGGAACACTGAAGCTTTCTTT	CASSLRGNTEAFF
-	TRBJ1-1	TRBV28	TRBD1	TGTGCCAGCAGTTTAAGCCTGACAGGGCCGACTGAAGCTTTCTTT	CASSLSLTGPTEAFF
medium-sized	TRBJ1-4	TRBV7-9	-	TGTGCCAGCAGCTTCACAGGGCCCGGGGATGAAAAACTGTTTTTT	CASSFTGPGDEKLFF
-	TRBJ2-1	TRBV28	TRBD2	TGTGCCAGCATTATGGGGCCAGCGGGAGCTGTTGAGCAGTTCTTC	CASIMGPAGAVEQFF
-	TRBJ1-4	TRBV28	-	TGTGCCAGCAGTTTTGGTAGTAATGAAAAACTGTTTTTT	CASSFGSNEKLFF
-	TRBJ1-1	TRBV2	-	TGTGCCAGCAGTGATCAGGGAACCGTCGAAGCTTTCTTT	CASSDQGTVEAFF
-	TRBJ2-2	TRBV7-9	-	TGTGCCAGCAACAGGGATGGGGCCGGGGAGCTGTTTTTT	CASNRDGAGELFF
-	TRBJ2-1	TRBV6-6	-	TGTGCCAGCAGTTACTTTAACAGGATTCGTTACAATGAGCAGTTCTTC	CASSYFNRIRYNEQFF
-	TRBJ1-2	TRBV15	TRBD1	TGTGCCACCAGCAGAGGGACAGGGGGCGGCTACACCTTC	CATSRGTGGGYTF
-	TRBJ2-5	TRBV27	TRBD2	TGTGCCAGCAGTCACTCCCTAACTAGCGCAGAGACCCAGTACTTC	CASSHSLTSAETQYF
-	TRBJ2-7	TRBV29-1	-	TGCAGCGTTAATGACGGCGGGCAGTACTTC	CSVNDGGQYF
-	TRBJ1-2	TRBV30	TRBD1	TGTGCCTGGAGCAGGGACAGGCGAGGCTACACCTTC	CAWSRDRRGYTF
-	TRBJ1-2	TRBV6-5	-	TGTGCCAGCAGTTACGCCCAGGGGATCTATGGCTACACCTTC	CASSYAQGIYGYTF
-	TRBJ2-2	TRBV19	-	TGTGCCAGTATGATAGGACTCGGGGAGCTGTTTTTT	CASMIGLGELFF
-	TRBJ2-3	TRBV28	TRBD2	TGTGCCAGCAGTTCTGACCGGACTAGCGGGACAGATACGCAGTATTTT	CASSSDRTSGTDTQYF
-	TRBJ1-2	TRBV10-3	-	TGTGCCATCACTAGGGCAGGGTACGACTATGGCTACACCTTC	CAITRAGYDYGYTF
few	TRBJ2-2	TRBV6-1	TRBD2	TGTGCCAGCAGTGATGATGGGGGAGGGGGGGAGCTGTTTTTT	CASSDDGGGGELFF
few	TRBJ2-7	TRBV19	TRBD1	TGTGCCAGTAGTAGGGGACAGCCCGGCGAGCAGTACTTC	CASSRGQPGEQYF
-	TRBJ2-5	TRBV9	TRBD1	TGTGCCAGCAGCGCAGGGATTACCGGACAGGGGGAGGAGACCCAGTACTTC	CASSAGITGQGEETQYF
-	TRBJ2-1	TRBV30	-	TGTGCCTGGAGTGCGTTAGCGGACTACAATGAGCAGTTCTTC	CAWSALADYNEQFF
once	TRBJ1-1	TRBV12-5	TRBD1	TGTGCTAGTGGTTTGGACAGGGGGTTTGACACTGAAGCTTTCTTT	CASGLDRGFDTEAFF
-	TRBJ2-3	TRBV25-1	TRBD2	TGTGCCAGCAGTGGGGTTAGCGGGGTGTATACGCAGTATTTT	CASSGVSGVYTQYF
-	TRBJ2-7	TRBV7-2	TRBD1	TGTGCCAGCAGCTACAGGGGTTTGGGGCAGTACTTC	CASSYRGLGQYF
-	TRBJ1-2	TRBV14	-	TGTGCCAGCAGCCAAGAACGGGTCGGCTACACCTTC	CASSQERVGYTF
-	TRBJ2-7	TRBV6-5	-	TGTGCCAGCAGTCGCAAGGGGGGGCAGCAGTACTTC	CASSRKGGQQYF
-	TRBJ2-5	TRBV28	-	TGTGCCAGCAGCCCAGGGTCCGGGACTTTTAAATGGGAGACCCAGTACTTC	CASSPGSGTFKWETQYF
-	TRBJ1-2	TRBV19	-	TGTGCCACCGTCGAGACTAGGATAAAAGAACGCTATGGCTACACCTTC	CATVETRIKERYGYTF
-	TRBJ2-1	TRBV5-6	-	TGTGCCAGCAGCCGGACACTAAACTACAATGAGCAGTTCTTC	CASSRTLNYNEQFF
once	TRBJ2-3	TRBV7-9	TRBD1	TGTGCCAGCAGCTTGACAGGGGGTGCAGATACGCAGTATTTT	CASSLTGGADTQYF
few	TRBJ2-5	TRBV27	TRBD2	TGTGCCAGCAGTTCTGGACTAGTGGGGCAAGAGACCCAGTACTTC	CASSSGLVGQETQYF
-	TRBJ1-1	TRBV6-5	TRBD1	TGTGCCAGCAGTGGACAGGGGGCTGAAGCTTTCTTT	CASSGQGAEAFF
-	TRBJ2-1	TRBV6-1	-	TGTGCCAGCAGTACTTCCCCTTACAATGAGCAGTTCTTC	CASSTSPYNEQFF
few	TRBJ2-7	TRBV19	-	TGTGCCAGTAGTTCTCGCGGGACGGTAGGATACGAGCAGTACTTC	CASSSRGTVGYEQYF
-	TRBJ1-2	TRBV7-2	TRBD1	TGTGCCAGCAGCGCGGGACAGTACACCTTC	CASSAGQYTF
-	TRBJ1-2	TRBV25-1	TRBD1	TGTGCCAGCAGTGATACAGGGGCTGTCTTCGGCTACACCTTC	CASSDTGAVFGYTF
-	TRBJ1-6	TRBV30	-	TGTGCCTGGAGTGAGGAGACAGCTAGATCACCCCTCCACTTT	CAWSEETARSPLHF
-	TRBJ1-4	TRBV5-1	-	TGCGCCAGCAGCTCCTCCGGGAGCCGGGGTGGGAAACTGTTTTTT	CASSSSGSRGGKLFF
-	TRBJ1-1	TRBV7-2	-	TGTGCCAGCAGCCAGCAACAGGGATCCACTGAAGCTTTCTTT	CASSQQQGSTEAFF
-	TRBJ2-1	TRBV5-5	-	TGTGCCAGCAGCTCTGTAGCGCCGCGGTTATACAATGAGCAGTTCTTC	CASSSVAPRLYNEQFF
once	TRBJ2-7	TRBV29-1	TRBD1	TGCAGCGCTAAGGGACAGGGTCTACACGAGCAGTACTTC	CSAKGQGLHEQYF
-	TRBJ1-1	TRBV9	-	TGTGCCAGCAGCACCGACCGGGGGGGCAGTGAAGCTTTCTTT	CASSTDRGGSEAFF
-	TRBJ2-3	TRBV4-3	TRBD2	TGCGCCAGCAGCCAAGGAGGCCAGCGGGATACAGATACGCAGTATTTT	CASSQGGQRDTDTQYF
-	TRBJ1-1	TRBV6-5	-	TGTGCCAGCACCCCCACAGGCCTGAACACTGAAGCTTTCTTT	CASTPTGLNTEAFF
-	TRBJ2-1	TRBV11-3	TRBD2	TGTGCCAGCAGCTTAGCGGCTAGCGGGAGAAATGAGCAGTTCTTC	CASSLAASGRNEQFF
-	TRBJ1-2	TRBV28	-	TGTGCCAGCAGTCCCCTCCGGACAGTTTTCTATGGCTACACCTTC	CASSPLRTVFYGYTF
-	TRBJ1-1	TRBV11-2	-	TGTGCCAGCAGCTTAGAGGGAGACTACACTGAAGCTTTCTTT	CASSLEGDYTEAFF
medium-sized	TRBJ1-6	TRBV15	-	TGTGCCACCAGCAGCCTCTTCGCCAGGTCCAATTCACCCCTCCACTTT	CATSSLFARSNSPLHF
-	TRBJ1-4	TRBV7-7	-	TGTGCTAGCAGCCCGACAGGCACAGGTGAAAAACTGTTTTTT	CASSPTGTGEKLFF
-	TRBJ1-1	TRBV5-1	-	TGCGCCAGCACCCCCGGGGATCGGAACACTGAAGCTTTCTTT	CASTPGDRNTEAFF
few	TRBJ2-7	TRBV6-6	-	TGTGCCAGCAGCCGGGACTCTTCATCCTACGAGCAGTACTTC	CASSRDSSSYEQYF
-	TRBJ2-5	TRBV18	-	TGTGCCAGCTCACCTATCCCAGAGACCCAGTACTTC	CASSPIPETQYF
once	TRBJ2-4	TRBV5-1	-	TGCGCCAGCAGCTTCGCCGGAGACAAAAACATTCAGTACTTC	CASSFAGDKNIQYF
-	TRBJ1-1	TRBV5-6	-	TGTGCCAGCAGCTTGGACATGAACACTGAAGCTTTCTTT	CASSLDMNTEAFF
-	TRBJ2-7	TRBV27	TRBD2	TGTGCCAGCAGTCGCCAAGGAGCGGGAGTATCTGGGGAGCAGTACTTC	CASSRQGAGVSGEQYF
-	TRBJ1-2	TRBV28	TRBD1	TGTGCCAGCAGGAGGGGGCAGGGGTATGGCTACACCTTC	CASRRGQGYGYTF
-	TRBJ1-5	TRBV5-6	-	TGTGCCAGCAGCTTGTGGGGCCTAAATCAGCCCCAGCATTTT	CASSLWGLNQPQHF